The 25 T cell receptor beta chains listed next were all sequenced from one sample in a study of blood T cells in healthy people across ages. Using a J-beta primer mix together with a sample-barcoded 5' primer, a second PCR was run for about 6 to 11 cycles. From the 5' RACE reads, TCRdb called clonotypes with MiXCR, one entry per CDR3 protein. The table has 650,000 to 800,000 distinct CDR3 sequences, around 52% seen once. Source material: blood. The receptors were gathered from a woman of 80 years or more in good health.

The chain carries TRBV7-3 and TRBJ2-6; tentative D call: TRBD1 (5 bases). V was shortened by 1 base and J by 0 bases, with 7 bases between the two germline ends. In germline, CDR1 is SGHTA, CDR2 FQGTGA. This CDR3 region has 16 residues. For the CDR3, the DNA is TGTGCCAGCAGCTTAATGGGGCACTCTGGGGCCAACGTCCTGACTTTC. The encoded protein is CASSLMGHSGANVLTF.

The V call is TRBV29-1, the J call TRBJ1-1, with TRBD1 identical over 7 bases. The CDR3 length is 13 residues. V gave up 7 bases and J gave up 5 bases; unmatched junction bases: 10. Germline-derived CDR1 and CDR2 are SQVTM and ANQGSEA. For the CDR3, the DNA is TGCAGCGCCCTAGTTAGGGGGCGGACTGAAGCTTTCTTT. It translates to CSALVRGRTEAFF.

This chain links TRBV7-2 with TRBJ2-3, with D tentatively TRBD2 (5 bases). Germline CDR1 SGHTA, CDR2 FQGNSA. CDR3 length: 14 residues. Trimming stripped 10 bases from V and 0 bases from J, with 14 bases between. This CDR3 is CATSTGYSTDTQYF. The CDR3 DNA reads TGTGCCACCTCCACGGGGTATAGCACAGATACGCAGTATTTT.

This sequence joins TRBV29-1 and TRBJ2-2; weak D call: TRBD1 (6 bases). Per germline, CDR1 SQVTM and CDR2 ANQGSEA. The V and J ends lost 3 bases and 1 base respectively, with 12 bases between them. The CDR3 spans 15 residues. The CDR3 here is CSVEIQGRNTGELFF. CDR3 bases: TGCAGCGTTGAGATCCAGGGGCGGAACACCGGGGAGCTGTTTTTT.

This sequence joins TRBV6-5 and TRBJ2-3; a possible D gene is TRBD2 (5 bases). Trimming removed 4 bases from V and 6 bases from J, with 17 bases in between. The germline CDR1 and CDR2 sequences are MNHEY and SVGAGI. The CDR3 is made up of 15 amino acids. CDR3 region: CASSLDPPSLDTQYF. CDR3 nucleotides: TGTGCCAGCAGTTTGGACCCACCTAGCCTCGATACGCAGTATTTT.

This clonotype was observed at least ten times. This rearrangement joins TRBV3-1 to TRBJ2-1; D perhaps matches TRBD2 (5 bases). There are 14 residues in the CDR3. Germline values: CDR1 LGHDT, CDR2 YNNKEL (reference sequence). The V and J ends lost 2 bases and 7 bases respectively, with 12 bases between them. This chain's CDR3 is CASSQQGSLNEQFF. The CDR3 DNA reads TGTGCCAGCAGCCAACAAGGGAGTCTGAATGAGCAGTTCTTC.

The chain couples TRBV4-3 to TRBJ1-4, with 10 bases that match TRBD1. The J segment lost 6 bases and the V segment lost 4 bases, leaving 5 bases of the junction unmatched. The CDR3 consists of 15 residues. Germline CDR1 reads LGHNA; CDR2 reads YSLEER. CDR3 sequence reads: CASSRSGTGDEKLFF. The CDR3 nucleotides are TGCGCCAGCAGCCGCTCCGGGACAGGGGATGAAAAACTGTTTTTT.

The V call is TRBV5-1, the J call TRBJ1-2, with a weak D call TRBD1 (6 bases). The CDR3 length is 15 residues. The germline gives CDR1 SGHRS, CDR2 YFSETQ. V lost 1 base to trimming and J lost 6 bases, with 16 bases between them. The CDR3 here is CASSLRGVVWNGYTF. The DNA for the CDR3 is TGCGCCAGCAGCTTGAGGGGGGTAGTGTGGAATGGCTACACCTTC. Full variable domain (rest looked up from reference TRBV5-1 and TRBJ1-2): KAGVTQTPRYLIKTRGQQVTLSCSPISGHRSVSWYQQTPGQGLQFLFEYFSETQRNKGNFPGRFSGRQFSNSRSEMNVSTLELGDSALYLCASSLRGVVWNGYTFGSGTRLTVV.

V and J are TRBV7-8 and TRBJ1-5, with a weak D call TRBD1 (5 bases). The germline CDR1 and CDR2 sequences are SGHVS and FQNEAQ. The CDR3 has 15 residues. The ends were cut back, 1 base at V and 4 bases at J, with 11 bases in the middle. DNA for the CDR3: TGTGCCAGCAGCTTAGGAGCAGGGAAAAATCAGCCCCAGCATTTT. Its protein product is CASSLGAGKNQPQHF.

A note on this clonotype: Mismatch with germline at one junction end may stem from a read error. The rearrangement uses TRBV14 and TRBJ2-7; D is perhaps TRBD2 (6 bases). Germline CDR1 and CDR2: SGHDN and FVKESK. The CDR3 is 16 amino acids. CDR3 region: CVSSHLGGHDSYEQYF. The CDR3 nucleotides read TGTGTCAGCAGCCACCTGGGGGGTCACGACTCCTACGAGCAGTACTTC.

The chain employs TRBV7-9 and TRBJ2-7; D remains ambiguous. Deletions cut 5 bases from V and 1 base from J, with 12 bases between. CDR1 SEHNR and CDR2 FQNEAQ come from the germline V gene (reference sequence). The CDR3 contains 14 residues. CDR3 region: CASSPRTASYEQYF. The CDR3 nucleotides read TGTGCCAGCAGCCCGCGGACGGCTTCCTACGAGCAGTACTTC.

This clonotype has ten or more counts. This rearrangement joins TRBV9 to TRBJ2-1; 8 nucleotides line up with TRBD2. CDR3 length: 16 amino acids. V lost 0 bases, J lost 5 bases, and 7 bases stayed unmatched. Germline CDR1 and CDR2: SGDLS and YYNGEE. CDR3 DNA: TGTGCCAGCAGCGTAGGAGGGACTAGGTCCCACAATGAGCAGTTCTTC. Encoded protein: CASSVGGTRSHNEQFF.

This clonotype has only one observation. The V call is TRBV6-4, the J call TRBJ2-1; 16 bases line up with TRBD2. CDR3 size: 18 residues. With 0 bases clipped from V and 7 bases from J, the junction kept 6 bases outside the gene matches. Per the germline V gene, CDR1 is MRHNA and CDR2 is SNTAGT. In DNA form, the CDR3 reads TGTGCCAGCAGTGACTCTGGGACTAGCGGGAGGGCCAAGAATGAGCAGTTCTTC. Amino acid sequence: CASSDSGTSGRAKNEQFF.

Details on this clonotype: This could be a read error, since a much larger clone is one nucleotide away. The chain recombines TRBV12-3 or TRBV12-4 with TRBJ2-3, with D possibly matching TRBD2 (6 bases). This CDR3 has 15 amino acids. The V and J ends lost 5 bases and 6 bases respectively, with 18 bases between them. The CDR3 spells CASSLATRGVDTQYF. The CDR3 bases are TGTGCCAGCAGTCTCGCGACTAGAGGGGTGGATACGCAGTATTTT.

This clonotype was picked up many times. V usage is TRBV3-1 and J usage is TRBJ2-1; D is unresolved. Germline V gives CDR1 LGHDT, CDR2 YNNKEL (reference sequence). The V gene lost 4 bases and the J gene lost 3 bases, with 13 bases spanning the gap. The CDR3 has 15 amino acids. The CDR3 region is CASSPYNTVYNEQFF. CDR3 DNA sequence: TGTGCCAGCAGCCCGTATAACACTGTCTACAATGAGCAGTTCTTC.

CDR3: CASRLAGPTDTQYF. The CDR3 nucleotides are TGTGCCAGCAGACTAGCGGGGCCCACAGATACGCAGTATTTT. The chain recombines TRBV2 with TRBJ2-3, with 10 bases identical to TRBD2. Germline V lookup: CDR1 SNHLY, CDR2 FYNNEI. The trim removed 6 bases at V and 2 bases at J, leaving 2 bases unmatched. The CDR3 covers 14 residues.

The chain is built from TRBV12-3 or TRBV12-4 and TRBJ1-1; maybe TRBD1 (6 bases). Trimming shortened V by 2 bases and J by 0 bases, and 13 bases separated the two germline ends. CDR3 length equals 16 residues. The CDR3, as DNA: TGTGCCAGCAGTTTACCACGGGGGGCGGTGAACACTGAAGCTTTCTTT. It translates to CASSLPRGAVNTEAFF.

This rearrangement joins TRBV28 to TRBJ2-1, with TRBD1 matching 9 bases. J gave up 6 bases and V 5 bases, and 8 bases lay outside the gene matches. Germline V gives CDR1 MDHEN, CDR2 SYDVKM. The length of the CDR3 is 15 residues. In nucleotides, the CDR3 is TGTGCCAGCAGTGGGGGACAGGGTGGGATCAATGAGCAGTTCTTC. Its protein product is CASSGGQGGINEQFF.

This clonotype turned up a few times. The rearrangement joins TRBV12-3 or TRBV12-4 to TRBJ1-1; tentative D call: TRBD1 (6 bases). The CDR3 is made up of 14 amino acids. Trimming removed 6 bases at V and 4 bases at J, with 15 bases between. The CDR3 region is CASSYGQYGTEAFF. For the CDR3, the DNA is TGTGCCAGCAGCTACGGACAGTATGGCACTGAAGCTTTCTTT.

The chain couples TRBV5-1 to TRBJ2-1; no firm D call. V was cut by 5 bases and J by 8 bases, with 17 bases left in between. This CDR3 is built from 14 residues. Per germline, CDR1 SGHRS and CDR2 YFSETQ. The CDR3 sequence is CASSSISTSDEQFF. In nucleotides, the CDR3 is TGCGCCAGCAGTTCGATTAGTACAAGCGATGAGCAGTTCTTC.

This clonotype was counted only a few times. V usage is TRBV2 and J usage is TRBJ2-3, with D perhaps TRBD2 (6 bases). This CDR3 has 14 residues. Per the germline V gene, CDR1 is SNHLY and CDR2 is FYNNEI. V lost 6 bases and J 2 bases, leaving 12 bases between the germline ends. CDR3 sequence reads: CASSEWDSTDTQYF. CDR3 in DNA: TGTGCCAGCAGCGAATGGGACTCCACAGATACGCAGTATTTT.

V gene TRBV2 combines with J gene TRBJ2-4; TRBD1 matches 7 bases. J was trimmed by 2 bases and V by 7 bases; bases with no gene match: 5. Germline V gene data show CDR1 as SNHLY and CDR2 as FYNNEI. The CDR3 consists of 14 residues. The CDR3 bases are TGTGCCAGCACCACGACAGGGTCCAAAAACATTCAGTACTTC. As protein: CASTTTGSKNIQYF.

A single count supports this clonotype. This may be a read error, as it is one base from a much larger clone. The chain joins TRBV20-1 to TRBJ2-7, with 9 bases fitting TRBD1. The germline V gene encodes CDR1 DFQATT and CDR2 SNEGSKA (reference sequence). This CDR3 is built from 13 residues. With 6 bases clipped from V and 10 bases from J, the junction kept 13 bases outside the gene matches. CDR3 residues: CSATITGQGTQYF. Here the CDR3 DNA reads TGCAGTGCAACTATCACGGGACAGGGAACTCAGTACTTC.

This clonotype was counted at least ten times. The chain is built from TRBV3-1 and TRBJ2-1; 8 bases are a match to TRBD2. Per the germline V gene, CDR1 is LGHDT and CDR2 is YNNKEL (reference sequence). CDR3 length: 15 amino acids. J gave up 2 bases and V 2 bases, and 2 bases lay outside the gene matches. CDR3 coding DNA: TGTGCCAGCAGCCAACGAGCGGGAGCCTACAATGAGCAGTTCTTC. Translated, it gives CASSQRAGAYNEQFF.

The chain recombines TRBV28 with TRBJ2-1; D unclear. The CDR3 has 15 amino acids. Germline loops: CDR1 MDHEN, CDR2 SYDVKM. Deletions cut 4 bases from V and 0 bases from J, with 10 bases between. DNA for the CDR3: TGTGCCAGCAGTTCCAGCGAGAGCTCCTACAATGAGCAGTTCTTC. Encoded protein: CASSSSESSYNEQFF. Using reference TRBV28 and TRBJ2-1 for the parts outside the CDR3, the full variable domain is DVKVTQSSRYLVKRTGEKVFLECVQDMDHENMFWYRQDPGLGLRLIYFSYDVKMKEKGDIPEGYSVSREKKERFSLILESASTNQTSMYLCASSSSESSYNEQFFGPGTRLTVL.